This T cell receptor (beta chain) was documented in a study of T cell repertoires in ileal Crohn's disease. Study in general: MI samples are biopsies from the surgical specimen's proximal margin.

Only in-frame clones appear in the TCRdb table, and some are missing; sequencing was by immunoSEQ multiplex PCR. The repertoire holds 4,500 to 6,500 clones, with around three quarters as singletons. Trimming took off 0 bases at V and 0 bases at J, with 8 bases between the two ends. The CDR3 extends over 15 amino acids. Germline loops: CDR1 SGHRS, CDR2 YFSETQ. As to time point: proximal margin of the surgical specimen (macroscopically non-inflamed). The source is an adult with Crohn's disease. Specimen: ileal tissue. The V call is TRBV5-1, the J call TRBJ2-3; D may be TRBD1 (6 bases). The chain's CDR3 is CASSLAQGSTDTQYF. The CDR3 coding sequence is TGCGCCAGCAGCTTGGCACAGGGAAGCACAGATACGCAGTATTTT.